Reported below is one T cell receptor beta chain. What it binds is not known. Before the COVID-19 pandemic, during about 2010-2019, CD4+ T cells were taken from unexposed donors. CD4 enrichment then naive enrichment separated naive from memory CD4+ cells. The assay was immunoSEQ multiplex PCR, and TCRdb's table has in-frame clones only and misses some. The data show about 68,000 clones, approximately 93% seen once. The CDR3 spans 14 residues. V dropped 4 bases and J dropped 0 bases, with 9 bases sitting between them. Germline assignment: CDR1 SGHRS and CDR2 YFSETQ. The record originates from a study of CD4 T cells in relation to SARS-CoV-2 and coronaviruses. Study-wide results and caveats: Culture-expanded clones reflect memory recall rather than primary priming during culture. Crossreactivity was assessed only for spike protein, not other viral proteins.

This clonotype was obtained from a human donor in good health. Sequencing was carried out using naive CD4+ T cells from PBMCs. The subset denotes: naive CD4+ T cells isolated by negative enrichment. The chain has TRBV5-1 and TRBJ2-3; D is unresolved. CDR3 protein: CASSPPGSTDTQYF. The CDR3 DNA reads as TGCGCCAGCAGCCCGCCAGGTAGCACAGATACGCAGTATTTT.